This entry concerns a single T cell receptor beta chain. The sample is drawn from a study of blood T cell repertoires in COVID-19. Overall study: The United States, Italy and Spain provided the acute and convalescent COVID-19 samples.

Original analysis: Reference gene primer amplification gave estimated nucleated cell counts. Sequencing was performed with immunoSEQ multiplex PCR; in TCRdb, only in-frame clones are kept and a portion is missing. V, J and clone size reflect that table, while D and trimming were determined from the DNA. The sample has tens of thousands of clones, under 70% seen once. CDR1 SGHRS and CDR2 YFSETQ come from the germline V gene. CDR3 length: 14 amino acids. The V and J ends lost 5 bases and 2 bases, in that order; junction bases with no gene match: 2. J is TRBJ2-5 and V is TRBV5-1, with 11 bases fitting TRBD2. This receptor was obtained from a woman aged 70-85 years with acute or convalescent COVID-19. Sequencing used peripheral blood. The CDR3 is CASRGTSGQETQYF. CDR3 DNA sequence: TGCGCCAGCAGGGGGACTAGCGGTCAAGAGACCCAGTACTTC.